The clone carrying this TCR beta chain was observed a single time. The PCR was carried out with 60 Vbeta primers and 13 Jbeta primers. Profiling relied on immunoSEQ multiplex PCR, and the TCRdb table lists in-frame clones only, not all of them. This sample has 55,000 to 80,000 clones, with about three quarters found just once. The sample comes from a study of cytomegalovirus exposure and HLA in healthy donors. The sequence came from a man aged 40-55 years in good health and CMV-seronegative. The source material was PBMCs.

The CDR3 DNA reads as TGTGCCAGCAGTGAAATACGGACAGGTAGCAATCAGCCCCAGCATTTT. Its translation is CASSEIRTGSNQPQHF. J is TRBJ1-5 and V is TRBV6-1, with 7 nucleotides matching TRBD1. V lost 2 bases and J lost 0; bases outside the gene matches: 4. The CDR3 totals 16 residues. Germline CDR1 MNHNS, CDR2 SASEGT.